These 2 T cell receptor beta chains came from one sample sequenced in a study of blood T cell repertoires in COVID-19. Clones were read by immunoSEQ multiplex PCR, and TCRdb kept only the in-frame ones, dropping some. The sample lists some 300,000 clones; approximately 86% were seen once. Source material: peripheral blood. The receptor set was obtained from a woman in her 70s with COVID-19, enrolled during active disease.

V gene TRBV9 combines with J gene TRBJ2-2; TRBD2 matches 8 bases. CDR1 and CDR2 from the germline V gene are SGDLS and YYNGEE. The CDR3 is 15 amino acids. Trimming at V came to 4 bases and at J to 9 bases, leaving 11 bases not matched to a gene. Here the CDR3 DNA reads TGTGCCAGCAGCACAACTAGCGGTTGGAATCGGGAGCTGTTTTTT. This translates into CASSTTSGWNRELFF.

This rearrangement joins TRBV6-1 to TRBJ1-3; D may be TRBD1 (5 bases). Germline loops: CDR1 MNHNS, CDR2 SASEGT. This CDR3 contains 19 residues. Between the trimmed V and J ends, which lost 2 bases and 1 base, there was a span of 21 bases. DNA for the CDR3: TGTGCCAGCAGTGAATGGAAGCCTTGGGCAGGGCCATCTGGAAACACCATATATTTT. Residues: CASSEWKPWAGPSGNTIYF.